This T cell receptor (beta chain) emerged from a study of blood T cells in healthy people across ages. Study-level information: Capture by template switching was about one barcoded beta molecule per two T cells.

There are many counts of this clonotype. Its antigen is not identified. Combining a sample-barcoded 5' primer with a J-beta primer mix, a second PCR ran for 7 to 11 cycles. From the 5' RACE reads, TCRdb called clonotypes with MiXCR, one entry per CDR3 protein. The table lists hundreds of thousands of distinct CDR3 sequences, 20% to 25% of them singletons. Broader study findings: Diversity was higher, and naive CD4+ cells more numerous, in long-lived donors than in aged donors.

The same sample was also studied in work on T cells of mothers and their children. According to that study: The authors identified no persistent microchimeric T cell clones.

This receptor was taken from a boy aged 5-17 years in good health. Sequencing was performed on blood.

Here the CDR3 DNA reads TGTGCCATCATGGCTCCCGGTCGGACTGAAGCTTTCTTT. It specifies CAIMAPGRTEAFF. The chain has TRBV10-3 and TRBJ1-1; no clear D. The CDR3 is 13 amino acids. Trimming cost V 7 bases and J 5 bases, with 14 bases left between them. Germline lookup yields CDR1 ENHRY and CDR2 SYGVKD.